The 24 T cell receptor beta chains listed next were all sequenced from one sample in a study of blood T cell repertoires in COVID-19. Data came from immunoSEQ multiplex PCR; TCRdb stores just in-frame clones and leaves some out. Of around 130,000 clones in the sample, around 83% were seen once. The sequencing sample was made of PBMCs or T cells enriched from blood (not recorded which). The receptors were sampled from a man in his thirties or forties who had recovered from COVID-19.

The rearrangement uses TRBV5-8 and TRBJ2-7, with a tentative D call TRBD2 (5 bases). CDR3 size: 13 residues. The V end lost 4 bases, the J end lost 7 bases, and 15 bases lay between the germline ends. CDR1 is SGHTS and CDR2 is YDEGEE in the germline V gene. CDR3 region: CASSRSGSGEQYV. DNA for the CDR3: TGTGCCAGCAGCCGATCGGGGTCGGGGGAGCAGTACGTC.

This clone came up once. The CDR3 DNA reads as TGTGCTAGTGGTTCGGGACAGGGGGTTATGAACACTGAAGCTTTCTTT. Its translation: CASGSGQGVMNTEAFF. V usage is TRBV12-5 and J usage is TRBJ1-1; TRBD1 agrees at 11 bases. CDR3 length equals 16 residues. The ends lost 4 bases at V and 0 bases at J; junction bases unmatched: 4. CDR1 and CDR2 from the germline V gene are LGHNT and FRNRAP.

The J gene is TRBJ2-3, the V gene TRBV11-2; tentatively, D is TRBD2 (6 bases). Per germline, CDR1 SGHAT and CDR2 FQNNGV. The V end was cut by 5 bases, the J end by 0 bases, with 12 bases between. This CDR3 region has 15 residues. The CDR3 loop is CASSRGGASTDTQYF. CDR3 nucleotide sequence: TGTGCCAGCAGCAGAGGCGGGGCAAGCACAGATACGCAGTATTTT.

This clone was seen a few times. This chain links TRBV19 with TRBJ2-2; 8 bases align to TRBD2. The CDR3 spans 14 residues. Per the germline V gene, CDR1 is LNHDA and CDR2 is SQIVND (reference sequence). The V gene end was trimmed by 1 base and the J gene end by 6 bases; junction bases not matched to a gene: 1. CDR3 in amino acids: CASSIGLASGELFF. DNA for the CDR3: TGTGCCAGTAGTATAGGACTAGCGTCCGGGGAGCTGTTTTTT.

In this sample, this clone turned up once. This chain links TRBV2 with TRBJ2-5, with D perhaps TRBD2 (5 bases). Germline-derived CDR1 and CDR2 are SNHLY and FYNNEI. V dropped 2 bases and J dropped 5 bases, with 9 bases sitting between them. The CDR3 spans 13 residues. The chain's CDR3 is CASSETGWETQYF. The DNA of the CDR3 is TGTGCCAGCAGTGAAACGGGATGGGAGACCCAGTACTTC.

The rearrangement uses TRBV5-4 and TRBJ1-1; D is unclear. This CDR3 is 14 amino acids long. V shed 1 base and J shed 0 bases, with 7 bases lying between them. Germline CDR1 is SGHNT and CDR2 is YYREEE (reference sequence). CDR3 sequence: CASSLSGLNTEAFF. CDR3 nucleotides: TGTGCCAGCAGCTTGTCAGGCCTGAACACTGAAGCTTTCTTT.

The chain combines TRBV30 with TRBJ2-5; 8 positions match TRBD1. In germline, CDR1 is GTSNPN, CDR2 SVGIG (reference sequence). The CDR3 length is 13 residues. V lost 3 bases, J lost 4 bases, and 4 bases stayed unmatched. DNA for the CDR3: TGTGCCTGGAGCAGGGGGCAGGCAGAGACCCAGTACTTC. Translating gives CAWSRGQAETQYF.

This clone was seen once. The chain uses TRBV5-1 and TRBJ1-1, with D unresolved. Germline CDR1 is SGHRS and CDR2 is YFSETQ. V was cut by 4 bases and J by 5 bases, with 18 bases left in between. The length of the CDR3 is 15 residues. Here the CDR3 reads CASSRRAERETEAFF. DNA of the CDR3: TGCGCCAGCAGCCGCCGGGCAGAGAGGGAGACTGAAGCTTTCTTT. The full variable domain, its missing parts supplied by reference TRBV5-1 and TRBJ1-1, is KAGVTQTPRYLIKTRGQQVTLSCSPISGHRSVSWYQQTPGQGLQFLFEYFSETQRNKGNFPGRFSGRQFSNSRSEMNVSTLELGDSALYLCASSRRAERETEAFFGQGTRLTVV.

V is TRBV28 and J is TRBJ1-6; 7 bases are shared with TRBD1. Trimming at V came to 6 bases and at J to 0 bases, leaving 11 bases not matched to a gene. Germline V gene data show CDR1 as MDHEN and CDR2 as SYDVKM. This CDR3 contains 18 residues. CDR3 in amino acids: CASRQTGTVSSYNSPLHF. CDR3 bases: TGTGCCAGCAGGCAGACCGGGACAGTAAGCTCCTATAATTCACCCCTCCACTTT.

This clone has more than one count but fewer than ten. This chain connects TRBV25-1 to TRBJ2-7; D gene uncertain. Germline V gene lookup returns CDR1 MGHDK and CDR2 SYGVNS. V lost 4 bases and J 0 bases, leaving 13 bases between the germline ends. The CDR3 has 15 amino acids. The CDR3 DNA sequence: TGTGCCAGCAGTGTTACACGACCTAGCTCCTACGAGCAGTACTTC. Translation: CASSVTRPSSYEQYF.

The CDR3 spells CASSYSRASPNYGYTF. For the CDR3, the DNA is TGTGCCAGCAGTTACTCGAGGGCTAGCCCTAACTATGGCTACACCTTC. The chain has TRBV6-5 and TRBJ1-2; D not resolved. The germline V and J ends were trimmed by 0 bases and 0 bases, with 11 bases remaining between them. CDR3 length: 16 residues. The germline V gene has CDR1 MNHEY and CDR2 SVGAGI.

V and J are TRBV19 and TRBJ2-4; 7 bases match TRBD1. The CDR3 totals 15 residues. Germline loops: CDR1 LNHDA, CDR2 SQIVND (reference sequence). V shed 5 bases and J 3 bases; nucleotides not matched to a gene: 7. The CDR3 coding sequence is TGTGCCAGTAGTTCCGCCGGGACAGTCAAAAACATTCAGTACTTC. Translation: CASSSAGTVKNIQYF.

The chain joins TRBV7-9 to TRBJ2-7, with unresolved D. Trimming stripped 2 bases from V and 3 bases from J, with 8 bases between. Germline-derived CDR1 and CDR2 are SEHNR and FQNEAQ (reference sequence). CDR3 length: 13 residues. CDR3 nucleotide sequence: TGTGCCAGCAGCTTAAGTGGCGGCTACGAGCAGTACTTC. It specifies CASSLSGGYEQYF.

J is TRBJ1-1 and V is TRBV19, with 8 positions matching TRBD1. The CDR3 consists of 16 residues. V trimming: 5 bases; J trimming: 0 bases; junction bases outside the gene matches: 8. The germline gives CDR1 LNHDA, CDR2 SQIVND (reference sequence). The CDR3 reads CASSPGQGSMNTEAFF. In nucleotides, the CDR3 is TGTGCCAGTAGTCCAGGACAGGGATCCATGAACACTGAAGCTTTCTTT.

CDR3 nucleotides: TGCGCCAGCAGCCTTATTATGACAGATACCCAAGAGACCCAGTACTTC. This codes for CASSLIMTDTQETQYF. This chain joins TRBV4-1 and TRBJ2-5; tentatively, D is TRBD1 (5 bases). The CDR3 has 16 residues. Germline V lookup: CDR1 MGHRA, CDR2 YSYEKL. V lost 4 bases, J lost 1 base, and 16 bases lay in between.

This chain links TRBV5-6 with TRBJ2-3; the match to TRBD2 covers 12 bases. Per the germline V gene, CDR1 is SGHDT and CDR2 is YYEEEE. V lost 0 bases to trimming and J lost 5 bases; unmatched junction nucleotides: 7. The CDR3 is 17 amino acids. CDR3 in DNA: TGTGCCAGCAGCTTGGCGCTAGCGGGAGGGTCTGTAGATACGCAGTATTTT. Amino acid sequence: CASSLALAGGSVDTQYF.

The rearrangement uses TRBV19 and TRBJ1-1; D is unclear. CDR1 and CDR2 from the germline V gene are LNHDA and SQIVND (reference sequence). This CDR3 comprises 14 residues. Trimming removed 1 base at V and 1 base at J, with 7 bases between. The CDR3 DNA reads TGTGCCAGTAGTATAGCACCCAGGAACACTGAAGCTTTCTTT. Residues: CASSIAPRNTEAFF.

The chain recombines TRBV10-3 with TRBJ2-4, with 7 positions matching TRBD1. The germline V gene has CDR1 ENHRY and CDR2 SYGVKD. The CDR3 runs 14 residues. Unmatched junction bases numbered 5, after V lost 3 bases and J lost 6 bases. CDR3 DNA: TGTGCCATCAGTGACTGGGACAGTAGAAACATTCAGTACTTC. Its translation is CAISDWDSRNIQYF.

The rearrangement uses TRBV27 and TRBJ1-4; possible D gene TRBD1, 5 bases. Trimming removed 5 bases at V and 4 bases at J, with 11 bases between. CDR3 length: 14 residues. Looked up from germline, CDR1 is MNHEY and CDR2 is SMNVEV (reference sequence). CDR3 in amino acids: CASSLHRFNEKLFF. The CDR3 coding sequence is TGTGCCAGCAGTCTCCACAGGTTTAATGAAAAACTGTTTTTT.

The V call is TRBV5-6, the J call TRBJ1-2; D gene ambiguous. Per the germline V gene, CDR1 is SGHDT and CDR2 is YYEEEE. V lost 3 bases to trimming and J lost 0 bases, with 12 bases between them. The CDR3 totals 15 residues. In nucleotides, the CDR3 is TGTGCCAGCAGCTGGGCGGGGAATTCTAACTATGGCTACACCTTC. It specifies CASSWAGNSNYGYTF.

V usage is TRBV20-1 and J usage is TRBJ2-1; D is unresolved. Germline V gene sequence: CDR1 DFQATT, CDR2 SNEGSKA (reference sequence). Trimming left V 7 bases short and J 10 bases short, with 11 bases between. The CDR3 spans 10 residues. CDR3 sequence: CSVPHMEQFF. CDR3 in DNA: TGCAGTGTCCCCCACATGGAGCAGTTCTTC.

The chain recombines TRBV19 with TRBJ2-5, with 9 bases identical to TRBD2. This CDR3 has 13 residues. Looked up from germline, CDR1 is LNHDA and CDR2 is SQIVND (reference sequence). V gave up 4 bases and J gave up 5 bases; unmatched junction bases: 2. CDR3 in amino acids: CASSKTSGETQYF. The CDR3 DNA reads as TGTGCCAGTAGTAAGACTAGCGGCGAGACCCAGTACTTC.

This chain joins TRBV11-2 and TRBJ1-1; possible D gene TRBD1, 5 bases. This CDR3 contains 15 residues. V was trimmed by 1 base and J by 5 bases, leaving 14 bases between them. Germline CDR1 reads SGHAT; CDR2 reads FQNNGV. The CDR3 protein is CASSLVRGAGTEAFF. In DNA form, the CDR3 reads TGTGCCAGCAGCTTAGTGAGGGGCGCGGGGACTGAAGCTTTCTTT. The full variable domain, completed using reference TRBV11-2 and TRBJ1-1, is EAGVAQSPRYKIIEKRQSVAFWCNPISGHATLYWYQQILGQGPKLLIQFQNNGVVDDSQLPKDRFSAERLKGVDSTLKIQPAKLEDSAVYLCASSLVRGAGTEAFFGQGTRLTVV.

The V call is TRBV6-2 or TRBV6-3, the J call TRBJ2-2; D ambiguous. The germline CDR1 and CDR2 sequences are MNHEY and SVGEGT. The CDR3 extends over 12 amino acids. Trimming took 1 base from V and 6 from J, leaving 3 bases between them. The CDR3 is CASSYFAGELFF. CDR3 in DNA: TGTGCCAGCAGTTACTTCGCCGGGGAGCTGTTTTTT.